The 2 T cell receptor beta chains below all came from one sample that was sequenced in a study of blood T cell repertoires in COVID-19. Clones were sequenced by immunoSEQ multiplex PCR, and TCRdb holds only the in-frame ones, with some missing. The sample records a few hundred thousand clones, 85% being singletons. Sequencing was carried out using PBMCs or T cells enriched from blood (not recorded which). Source of these receptors: a man in his forties who had recovered from COVID-19.

V gene TRBV2 combines with J gene TRBJ1-2; 9 nucleotides align to TRBD1. CDR3 length: 15 amino acids. Trimming cost V 7 bases and J 4 bases; bases outside gene matches: 10. From germline, CDR1 is SNHLY and CDR2 FYNNEI. CDR3 DNA: TGTGCCAGCACCTCTGAGGGACAGGGATCCTATGGCTACACCTTC. This encodes CASTSEGQGSYGYTF.

The chain carries TRBV7-3 and TRBJ2-2; D call uncertain. Germline V gene lookup returns CDR1 SGHTA and CDR2 FQGTGA. This CDR3 contains 13 residues. V lost 5 bases and J lost 11, with 15 bases in between. The CDR3: CASSRGAIGELFF. DNA of the CDR3: TGTGCCAGCAGCCGAGGCGCCATCGGAGAGCTGTTTTTT.